This is a list of T cell receptor beta chains from one sample in a study of Ad26.COV2.S vaccination and SARS-CoV-2 variants. Only in-frame clones appear in the TCRdb table, and some are missing; sequencing was by immunoSEQ multiplex PCR. The data show about 250,000 clones, about 87% seen once. Sequenced here: peripheral blood, sampled in a trial of Ad26.COV2.S vaccine versus placebo. The receptor source for this set is a person between 18 and 60 years old who received the Ad26.COV2.S COVID-19 vaccine or a placebo. CDR3s include the opening cysteine and the closing phenylalanine or tryptophan. A D gene is named only where the DNA matches it firmly. A clone size is listed for some rows: how often the clone was seen (once, few, many), or a class if it is expanded.

D gene: -; V gene: TRBV10-3; CDR3 length: 14; J gene: TRBJ2-5; clone size: -; CDR3 protein: CAISDRVQGETQYF; CDR3 DNA: TGTGCCATCAGTGACAGGGTCCAAGGAGAGACCCAGTACTTC
D gene: -; V gene: TRBV24-1; CDR3 length: 15; J gene: TRBJ1-6; clone size: -; CDR3 protein: CATRAVGQRASPLHF; CDR3 DNA: TGTGCCACCAGAGCAGTAGGACAGAGGGCTTCACCCCTCCACTTT
D gene: -; V gene: TRBV25-1; CDR3 length: 14; J gene: TRBJ1-5; clone size: -; CDR3 protein: CASSDRGEVQPQHF; CDR3 DNA: TGTGCCAGCAGTGACAGGGGCGAGGTTCAGCCCCAGCATTTT
D gene: -; V gene: TRBV5-4; CDR3 length: 13; J gene: TRBJ2-7; clone size: -; CDR3 protein: CASSYGQAYEQYF; CDR3 DNA: TGTGCCAGCAGCTACGGACAAGCCTACGAGCAGTACTTC
D gene: -; V gene: TRBV5-1; CDR3 length: 12; J gene: TRBJ2-3; clone size: -; CDR3 protein: CASRDEGDTQYF; CDR3 DNA: TGCGCCAGCAGGGACGAGGGGGATACGCAGTATTTT
D gene: -; V gene: TRBV11-3; CDR3 length: 19; J gene: TRBJ2-6; clone size: -; CDR3 protein: CASSSTGGQPSSGANVLTF; CDR3 DNA: TGTGCCAGCAGCTCAACCGGTGGACAGCCAAGCTCTGGGGCCAACGTCCTGACTTTC
D gene: TRBD2; V gene: TRBV6-6; CDR3 length: 15; J gene: TRBJ2-2; clone size: few; CDR3 protein: CASRSGRTNTGELFF; CDR3 DNA: TGTGCCAGCAGGAGCGGGAGGACTAACACCGGGGAGCTGTTTTTT
D gene: TRBD2; V gene: TRBV6-5; CDR3 length: 14; J gene: TRBJ2-7; clone size: -; CDR3 protein: CASSRRGDSYEQYF; CDR3 DNA: TGTGCCAGCAGCCGGCGGGGGGACTCCTACGAGCAGTACTTC
D gene: TRBD2; V gene: TRBV9; CDR3 length: 17; J gene: TRBJ2-1; clone size: -; CDR3 protein: CASSVAPLAGGPGEQFF; CDR3 DNA: TGTGCCAGCAGCGTAGCTCCCCTAGCGGGAGGGCCGGGTGAGCAGTTCTTC
D gene: TRBD2; V gene: TRBV2; CDR3 length: 12; J gene: TRBJ2-7; clone size: -; CDR3 protein: CASRGDYYEQYF; CDR3 DNA: TGTGCCAGCAGGGGGGACTATTACGAGCAGTACTTC
D gene: -; V gene: TRBV7-2; CDR3 length: 15; J gene: TRBJ1-3; clone size: -; CDR3 protein: CASSLRASSGNTIYF; CDR3 DNA: TGTGCCAGCAGCCTAAGAGCAAGCTCTGGAAACACCATATATTTT
D gene: TRBD2; V gene: TRBV25-1; CDR3 length: 15; J gene: TRBJ2-1; clone size: -; CDR3 protein: CASRQPGLVANEQFF; CDR3 DNA: TGTGCCAGCAGGCAACCGGGACTAGTGGCTAATGAGCAGTTCTTC
D gene: -; V gene: TRBV27; CDR3 length: 14; J gene: TRBJ1-4; clone size: -; CDR3 protein: CASSGRATNEKLFF; CDR3 DNA: TGTGCCAGCAGCGGACGGGCAACTAATGAAAAACTGTTTTTT
D gene: -; V gene: TRBV10-3; CDR3 length: 15; J gene: TRBJ2-6; clone size: -; CDR3 protein: CAISERGTGANVLTF; CDR3 DNA: TGTGCCATCAGTGAGCGGGGGACTGGGGCCAACGTCCTGACTTTC
D gene: -; V gene: TRBV4-2; CDR3 length: 15; J gene: TRBJ1-2; clone size: -; CDR3 protein: CASSQEGRGHDGYTF; CDR3 DNA: TGTGCCAGCAGCCAAGAGGGCAGGGGACACGATGGCTACACCTTC
D gene: TRBD2; V gene: TRBV9; CDR3 length: 16; J gene: TRBJ2-1; clone size: -; CDR3 protein: CASSARTSAYPNEQFF; CDR3 DNA: TGTGCCAGCAGCGCCCGGACTAGCGCATACCCCAATGAGCAGTTCTTC
D gene: TRBD1; V gene: TRBV30; CDR3 length: 11; J gene: TRBJ1-2; clone size: -; CDR3 protein: CACLRGNGYTF; CDR3 DNA: TGTGCCTGTCTCAGGGGGAACGGCTACACCTTC
D gene: -; V gene: TRBV5-1; CDR3 length: 14; J gene: TRBJ2-1; clone size: -; CDR3 protein: CASSLGTDYNEQFF; CDR3 DNA: TGCGCCAGCAGCTTGGGGACAGACTACAATGAGCAGTTCTTC
D gene: -; V gene: TRBV7-9; CDR3 length: 14; J gene: TRBJ1-2; clone size: -; CDR3 protein: CASSPTVANYGYTF; CDR3 DNA: TGTGCCAGCAGCCCGACGGTAGCTAACTATGGCTACACCTTC
D gene: -; V gene: TRBV5-6; CDR3 length: 15; J gene: TRBJ2-5; clone size: -; CDR3 protein: CASSLGRGIQETQYF; CDR3 DNA: TGTGCCAGCAGCTTAGGCAGGGGCATCCAAGAGACCCAGTACTTC
D gene: -; V gene: TRBV12-3/TRBV12-4; CDR3 length: 13; J gene: TRBJ1-5; clone size: -; CDR3 protein: CASSPGGNQPQHF; CDR3 DNA: TGTGCCAGCAGTCCTGGGGGCAACCAGCCCCAGCATTTT
D gene: TRBD2; V gene: TRBV7-2; CDR3 length: 16; J gene: TRBJ2-7; clone size: few; CDR3 protein: CASSLVTSGGNYEQYF; CDR3 DNA: TGTGCCAGCAGCTTAGTCACTAGCGGGGGGAACTACGAGCAGTACTTC
D gene: -; V gene: TRBV6-5; CDR3 length: 14; J gene: TRBJ2-7; clone size: -; CDR3 protein: CASSLRGPPYEQYF; CDR3 DNA: TGTGCCAGCAGCCTCAGGGGCCCCCCCTACGAGCAGTACTTC
D gene: TRBD1; V gene: TRBV2; CDR3 length: 13; J gene: TRBJ1-1; clone size: -; CDR3 protein: CASWLTGYTEAFF; CDR3 DNA: TGTGCCAGCTGGCTGACAGGGTATACTGAAGCTTTCTTT
D gene: -; V gene: TRBV15; CDR3 length: 14; J gene: TRBJ2-2; clone size: -; CDR3 protein: CATSTWVDTGELFF; CDR3 DNA: TGTGCCACCAGCACCTGGGTGGACACCGGGGAGCTGTTTTTT
D gene: TRBD2; V gene: TRBV4-2; CDR3 length: 17; J gene: TRBJ2-1; clone size: -; CDR3 protein: CASSQAELAGLYNEQFF; CDR3 DNA: TGTGCCAGCAGCCAGGCTGAACTAGCGGGTTTGTACAATGAGCAGTTCTTC
D gene: -; V gene: TRBV18; CDR3 length: 15; J gene: TRBJ2-5; clone size: -; CDR3 protein: CASSAVGQGGETQYF; CDR3 DNA: TGTGCCAGCTCAGCCGTCGGCCAGGGGGGAGAGACCCAGTACTTC
D gene: -; V gene: TRBV11-2; CDR3 length: 17; J gene: TRBJ2-7; clone size: -; CDR3 protein: CASSLGSTVGPAYEQYF; CDR3 DNA: TGTGCCAGCAGCTTAGGTTCCACAGTGGGGCCCGCCTACGAGCAGTACTTC
D gene: -; V gene: TRBV7-9; CDR3 length: 18; J gene: TRBJ1-2; clone size: -; CDR3 protein: CASSPGLRTDLTNYGYTF; CDR3 DNA: TGTGCCAGCAGCCCCGGGCTGAGGACAGATTTAACTAACTATGGCTACACCTTC
D gene: -; V gene: TRBV10-1; CDR3 length: 14; J gene: TRBJ1-5; clone size: -; CDR3 protein: CASSSGESNQPQHF; CDR3 DNA: TGCGCCAGCAGTTCAGGGGAAAGCAATCAGCCCCAGCATTTT
D gene: -; V gene: TRBV18; CDR3 length: 16; J gene: TRBJ1-1; clone size: -; CDR3 protein: CASSFSAGIRRTEAFF; CDR3 DNA: TGTGCCAGCTCATTCTCGGCGGGGATCCGTCGGACTGAAGCTTTCTTT
D gene: -; V gene: TRBV9; CDR3 length: 12; J gene: TRBJ2-5; clone size: -; CDR3 protein: CASSGQGETQYF; CDR3 DNA: TGTGCCAGCAGCGGGCAGGGGGAGACCCAGTACTTC
D gene: TRBD1; V gene: TRBV2; CDR3 length: 12; J gene: TRBJ2-7; clone size: once; CDR3 protein: CASGTGAYEQYF; CDR3 DNA: TGTGCCAGCGGGACAGGGGCCTACGAGCAGTACTTC
D gene: TRBD1; V gene: TRBV10-3; CDR3 length: 16; J gene: TRBJ2-7; clone size: -; CDR3 protein: CAISESGTGGGYEQYF; CDR3 DNA: TGTGCCATCAGTGAGTCTGGGACAGGGGGTGGGTACGAGCAGTACTTC
D gene: -; V gene: TRBV6-6; CDR3 length: 18; J gene: TRBJ2-7; clone size: -; CDR3 protein: CASSPLGGGRIDGYEQYF; CDR3 DNA: TGTGCCAGCAGTCCCCTGGGGGGTGGCAGGATAGATGGCTACGAGCAGTACTTC
D gene: TRBD2; V gene: TRBV12-5; CDR3 length: 15; J gene: TRBJ2-4; clone size: -; CDR3 protein: CASGTSGLAKNIQYF; CDR3 DNA: TGTGCTAGCGGGACTAGCGGCTTAGCCAAAAACATTCAGTACTTC
D gene: -; V gene: TRBV15; CDR3 length: 13; J gene: TRBJ2-5; clone size: -; CDR3 protein: CATSRDLRETQYF; CDR3 DNA: TGTGCCACCAGCAGAGATCTCCGGGAGACCCAGTACTTC
D gene: -; V gene: TRBV11-3; CDR3 length: 14; J gene: TRBJ1-6; clone size: -; CDR3 protein: CAGGGSYPNSPLHF; CDR3 DNA: TGTGCTGGGGGGGGCAGCTACCCGAATTCACCCCTCCACTTT
D gene: -; V gene: TRBV6-5; CDR3 length: 14; J gene: TRBJ1-5; clone size: -; CDR3 protein: CASSNPVRHQPQHF; CDR3 DNA: TGTGCCAGCAGTAACCCGGTGAGGCATCAGCCCCAGCATTTT
D gene: TRBD1; V gene: TRBV7-2; CDR3 length: 16; J gene: TRBJ1-2; clone size: -; CDR3 protein: CASSFGGRGPNYGYTF; CDR3 DNA: TGTGCCAGCAGCTTTGGAGGAAGGGGGCCTAACTATGGCTACACCTTC
D gene: TRBD1; V gene: TRBV2; CDR3 length: 16; J gene: TRBJ1-5; clone size: -; CDR3 protein: CASSGEGQGRDQPQHF; CDR3 DNA: TGTGCCAGCAGTGGAGAGGGACAGGGCAGGGATCAGCCCCAGCATTTT
D gene: -; V gene: TRBV2; CDR3 length: 14; J gene: TRBJ2-7; clone size: -; CDR3 protein: CASSKDSNTYEQYF; CDR3 DNA: TGTGCCAGCAGTAAGGACAGTAACACCTACGAGCAGTACTTC
D gene: -; V gene: TRBV18; CDR3 length: 16; J gene: TRBJ2-2; clone size: -; CDR3 protein: CASSPSLPMNTGELFF; CDR3 DNA: TGTGCCAGCTCACCGTCACTCCCAATGAACACCGGGGAGCTGTTTTTT
D gene: -; V gene: TRBV12-3/TRBV12-4; CDR3 length: 12; J gene: TRBJ1-1; clone size: -; CDR3 protein: CASSFEMTEAFF; CDR3 DNA: TGTGCCAGCAGTTTCGAAATGACTGAAGCTTTCTTT
D gene: TRBD1; V gene: TRBV6-2/TRBV6-3; CDR3 length: 15; J gene: TRBJ2-1; clone size: once; CDR3 protein: CASSANRGIYNEQFF; CDR3 DNA: TGTGCCAGCAGTGCTAACAGGGGGATCTACAATGAGCAGTTCTTC
D gene: TRBD1; V gene: TRBV2; CDR3 length: 15; J gene: TRBJ1-1; clone size: -; CDR3 protein: CASSYRTGLNTEAFF; CDR3 DNA: TGTGCCAGCAGTTACAGGACAGGGTTGAACACTGAAGCTTTCTTT
D gene: TRBD2; V gene: TRBV7-9; CDR3 length: 16; J gene: TRBJ2-1; clone size: -; CDR3 protein: CASSTISGGAWNEQFF; CDR3 DNA: TGTGCCAGCAGCACCATTAGCGGGGGGGCTTGGAATGAGCAGTTCTTC
D gene: -; V gene: TRBV28; CDR3 length: 15; J gene: TRBJ1-5; clone size: -; CDR3 protein: CASGPGGGSNQPQHF; CDR3 DNA: TGTGCCAGCGGTCCCGGGGGGGGGAGCAATCAGCCCCAGCATTTT
D gene: TRBD2; V gene: TRBV5-8; CDR3 length: 16; J gene: TRBJ2-3; clone size: -; CDR3 protein: CASSFDLAGGTDTQYF; CDR3 DNA: TGTGCCAGCAGCTTTGACCTAGCGGGGGGCACAGATACGCAGTATTTT
D gene: -; V gene: TRBV25-1; CDR3 length: 16; J gene: TRBJ1-6; clone size: few; CDR3 protein: CASSDPRGNHNSPLHF; CDR3 DNA: TGTGCCAGCAGTGATCCTCGGGGGAATCATAATTCACCCCTCCACTTT